Listed below are T cell receptor beta chains from one sample, sequenced in a study of T-cell memory formation after mild COVID-19. One entry per CDR3 protein, called by TCRdb with MiXCR from the 5' RACE reads. Of approximately 180,000 distinct CDR3 sequences in the sample, 16% are singletons; the top ten hold roughly 2.1%. The sequenced sample consisted of PBMCs or a T cell subset sorted from them (not recorded which). These receptor sequences come from an adult woman who had mild COVID-19 (a few samples of this study predate the infection). Cell type and time point are not known. Each CDR3 is given with its conserved first and last residue. The order of the fields is V gene, D gene, J gene, CDR3 length, clone size, CDR3 DNA, CDR3 protein. A D gene is named only where the DNA matches it firmly. Clone size is stated in some rows and not others, as once, few, many or a class when expanded.

TRBV29-1	NA	TRBJ1-2	14	NA	TGCAGCGTTGAGTCAAGGGGCCGATCTCATGGCTACACCTTC	CSVESRGRSHGYTF
TRBV20-1	NA	TRBJ2-7	11	NA	TGCAGTGCTCTGACAGGTAACGAGCAGTACTTC	CSALTGNEQYF
TRBV4-2	TRBD2	TRBJ2-4	18	NA	TGTGCCAGCAGCCACGGACTAGCGGGGGGTTGGGACAAAAACATTCAGTACTTC	CASSHGLAGGWDKNIQYF
TRBV3-1	NA	TRBJ1-6	13	NA	TGTGCCAGCAGCCGGCAGGGTAATTCACCCCTCCACTTT	CASSRQGNSPLHF
TRBV6-6	NA	TRBJ1-2	13	few	TGTGCCAGCATGAAGGGAGTGAACTATGGCTACACCTTC	CASMKGVNYGYTF
TRBV6-5	TRBD1	TRBJ2-4	13	few	TGTGCCAGCATAAAGACAGGGAGCGGCATTCAGTACTTC	CASIKTGSGIQYF
TRBV3-1	TRBD2	TRBJ2-3	16	few	TGTGCCAGCAGCCGGAAGCTAGCGGGAGGGGAGGATACGCAGTATTTT	CASSRKLAGGEDTQYF
TRBV18	NA	TRBJ2-3	12	NA	TGTGCCAGCTCACTGGACAGAGATACGCAGTATTTT	CASSLDRDTQYF
TRBV20-1	NA	TRBJ2-3	14	NA	TGCAGTGCTAGCCCCCCTACTAGTCCAGATACGCAGTATTTT	CSASPPTSPDTQYF
TRBV19	TRBD1	TRBJ1-6	13	few	TGTGCCAGTCGGGACAGGGTAAATTCACCCCTCCACTTT	CASRDRVNSPLHF
TRBV4-2	NA	TRBJ2-7	20	few	TGTGCCAGCAGCCAAGAACCCAGGCTGTCCCGGACAGTGGTCTCCTACGAGCAGTACTTC	CASSQEPRLSRTVVSYEQYF
TRBV4-1	TRBD2	TRBJ2-7	14	few	TGCGCCAGCAGCCGACTAGCGGGAGTCCACGAGCAGTACTTC	CASSRLAGVHEQYF
TRBV30	NA	TRBJ1-1	12	once	TGTGCCGTTGGCCGGGGAAACACTGAAGCTTTCTTT	CAVGRGNTEAFF
TRBV12-3/TRBV12-4	NA	TRBJ1-1	14	once	TGTGCCAGCAGACCGGATCGTATTAACACTGAAGCTTTCTTT	CASRPDRINTEAFF
TRBV12-3/TRBV12-4	TRBD2	TRBJ2-7	15	NA	TGTGCCAGCACCCCGGGACTAGAGAGCTCCTACGAGCAGTACTTC	CASTPGLESSYEQYF
TRBV15	TRBD1	TRBJ2-7	17	few	TGTGCCACCAGCAGAGGGATGGGGCAGGGGGCCTTCTACGAGCAGTACTTC	CATSRGMGQGAFYEQYF
TRBV20-1	NA	TRBJ2-3	15	NA	TGCAGTGCCGCCCCCCGCAGGGCTAGCACAGATACGCAGTATTTT	CSAAPRRASTDTQYF
TRBV7-6	TRBD2	TRBJ2-5	15	NA	TGTGCCAGCAGCCGCCGACTAGCGGGAGTAGAGACCCAGTACTTC	CASSRRLAGVETQYF
TRBV5-1	NA	TRBJ1-2	13	few	TGCGCCAGCAGCTCGGACCCCTACTATGGCTACACCTTC	CASSSDPYYGYTF
TRBV5-8	TRBD1	TRBJ2-2	14	NA	TGTGCCAGCAGCTTGGGACAGGGCCTCGGGGAGCTGTTTTTT	CASSLGQGLGELFF
TRBV9	TRBD1	TRBJ1-4	15	NA	TGTGCCAGCAGCCTAGGACAGGGAACTAATGAAAAACTGTTTTTT	CASSLGQGTNEKLFF
TRBV2	TRBD2	TRBJ2-1	13	NA	TGTGCCAGCACCGGGACTAGGCACAATGAGCAGTTCTTC	CASTGTRHNEQFF
TRBV20-1	TRBD1	TRBJ1-2	13	NA	TGCAGTGCTAGAGATCCAGGGGGCCAAGGCTACACCTTC	CSARDPGGQGYTF
TRBV3-1	NA	TRBJ2-7	13	few	TGTGCCAGCAGCCCACTCATCCTCGGCGAGCAGTACTTC	CASSPLILGEQYF
TRBV9	TRBD1	TRBJ1-1	16	NA	TGTGCCAGCAGCGTAGGGGTCGGGACAGAGCCTACTGAAGCTTTCTTT	CASSVGVGTEPTEAFF
TRBV5-1	NA	TRBJ2-1	14	medium-sized	TGCGCCAGCAGCCGTGGGGCAGACTACAATGAGCAGTTCTTC	CASSRGADYNEQFF
TRBV5-4	TRBD2	TRBJ2-4	14	NA	TGTGCCAGCAGCGCCGGGACTACAGAGGCCATTCAGTACTTC	CASSAGTTEAIQYF
TRBV5-1	TRBD2	TRBJ2-3	15	NA	TGCGCCAGCAGCTTGGAGCGGGGGACCACAGATACGCAGTATTTT	CASSLERGTTDTQYF
TRBV7-8	TRBD1	TRBJ1-2	15	many	TGTGCCAGCTCAACTCGGACAGGGGCTGGGGGGGGCTACACCTTC	CASSTRTGAGGGYTF
TRBV24-1	NA	TRBJ2-1	15	many	TGTGCCACCAGTGCTACCGGGACATACTACAATGAGCAGTTCTTC	CATSATGTYYNEQFF
TRBV12-3/TRBV12-4	TRBD1	TRBJ1-2	14	NA	TGTGCCAGCAGCACCTCAGGGGGGGCTGGCGGCTACACCTTC	CASSTSGGAGGYTF
TRBV5-1	TRBD1	TRBJ1-2	16	NA	TGCGCCAGCAGCTTGGAGGACAGGGGGCTGAGCTATGGCTACACCTTC	CASSLEDRGLSYGYTF
TRBV6-1	NA	TRBJ1-1	14	NA	TGTGCCAGCAGTGAGGGACGGAAGAACACTGAAGCTTTCTTT	CASSEGRKNTEAFF
TRBV6-2/TRBV6-3	TRBD1	TRBJ2-1	14	once	TGTGCCAGCAGTCCAGACAGGGTAGGGAATGAGCAGTTCTTC	CASSPDRVGNEQFF
TRBV5-1	TRBD2	TRBJ2-7	14	many	TGTGCCAGCAGTTTGAGCGGGAGCTCCTACGAGCAGTACTTC	CASSLSGSSYEQYF
TRBV6-5	NA	TRBJ2-7	16	NA	TGTGCCAGCAGTTACGGTCTCGGGGTTAGTACCTACGAGCAGTACTTC	CASSYGLGVSTYEQYF
TRBV6-2/TRBV6-3	TRBD2	TRBJ2-3	19	NA	TGTGCCAGCAGTTACCGATGGACTAGCGGCAGAGCTAGCACAGATACGCAGTATTTT	CASSYRWTSGRASTDTQYF
TRBV12-3/TRBV12-4	NA	TRBJ1-2	14	few	TGTGCCAGCACCATCACAGGGCCTAACTATGGCTACACCTTC	CASTITGPNYGYTF
TRBV5-1	TRBD1	TRBJ2-7	14	few	TGCGCCAGCAGCTTGGGGGGACAGGAGGACGAGCAGTACTTC	CASSLGGQEDEQYF